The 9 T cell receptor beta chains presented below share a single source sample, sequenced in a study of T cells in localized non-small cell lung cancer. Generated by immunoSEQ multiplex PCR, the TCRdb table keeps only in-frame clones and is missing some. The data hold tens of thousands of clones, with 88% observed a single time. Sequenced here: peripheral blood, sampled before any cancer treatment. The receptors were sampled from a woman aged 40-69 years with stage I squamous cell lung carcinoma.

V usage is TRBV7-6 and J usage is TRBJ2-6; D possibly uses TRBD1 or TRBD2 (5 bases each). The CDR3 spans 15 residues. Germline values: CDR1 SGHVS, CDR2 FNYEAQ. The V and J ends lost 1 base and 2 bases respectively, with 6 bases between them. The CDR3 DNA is TGTGCCAGCAGCTTAGGAGGGGCTGGGGCCAACGTCCTGACTTTC. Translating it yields CASSLGGAGANVLTF. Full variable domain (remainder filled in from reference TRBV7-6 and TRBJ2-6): GAGVSQSPRYKVTKRGQDVALRCDPISGHVSLYWYRQALGQGPEFLTYFNYEAQQDKSGLPNDRFSAERPEGSISTLTIQRTEQRDSAMYRCASSLGGAGANVLTFGAGSRLTVL.

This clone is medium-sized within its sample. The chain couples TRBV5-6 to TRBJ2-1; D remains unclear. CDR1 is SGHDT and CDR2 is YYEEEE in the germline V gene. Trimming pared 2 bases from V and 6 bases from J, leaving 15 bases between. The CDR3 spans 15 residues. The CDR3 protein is CASSFGTVGPNEQFF. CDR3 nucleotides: TGTGCCAGCAGCTTCGGTACAGTAGGTCCCAATGAGCAGTTCTTC.

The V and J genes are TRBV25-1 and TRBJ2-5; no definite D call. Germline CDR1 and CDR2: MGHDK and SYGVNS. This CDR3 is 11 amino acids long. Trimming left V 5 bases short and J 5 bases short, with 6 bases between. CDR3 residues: CASSSRETQYF. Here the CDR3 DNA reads TGTGCCAGCAGTTCTCGGGAGACCCAGTACTTC.

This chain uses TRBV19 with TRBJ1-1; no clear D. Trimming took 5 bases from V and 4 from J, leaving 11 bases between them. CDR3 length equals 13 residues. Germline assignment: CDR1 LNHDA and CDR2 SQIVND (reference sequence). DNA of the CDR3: TGTGCCAGTAGTGTACAGAGGAGCACTGAAGCTTTCTTT. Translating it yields CASSVQRSTEAFF.

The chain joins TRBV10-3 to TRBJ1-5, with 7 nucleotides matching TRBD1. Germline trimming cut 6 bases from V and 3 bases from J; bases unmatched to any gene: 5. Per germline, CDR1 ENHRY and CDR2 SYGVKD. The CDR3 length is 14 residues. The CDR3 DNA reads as TGTGCCATCAGGGCGACAGGGAACAATCAGCCCCAGCATTTT. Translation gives CAIRATGNNQPQHF.

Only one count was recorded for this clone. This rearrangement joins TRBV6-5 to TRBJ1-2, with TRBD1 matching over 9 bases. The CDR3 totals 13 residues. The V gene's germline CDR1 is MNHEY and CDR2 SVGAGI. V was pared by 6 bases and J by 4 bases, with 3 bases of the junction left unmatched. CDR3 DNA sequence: TGTGCCAGCAGAAAGACAGGGGGCTATGGCTACACCTTC. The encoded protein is CASRKTGGYGYTF.

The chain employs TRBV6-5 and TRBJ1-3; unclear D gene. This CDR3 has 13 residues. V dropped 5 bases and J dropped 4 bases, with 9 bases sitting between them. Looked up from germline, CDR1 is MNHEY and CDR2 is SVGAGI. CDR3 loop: CASSEVRGNTIYF. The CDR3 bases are TGTGCCAGCAGTGAAGTGCGGGGAAACACCATATATTTT.

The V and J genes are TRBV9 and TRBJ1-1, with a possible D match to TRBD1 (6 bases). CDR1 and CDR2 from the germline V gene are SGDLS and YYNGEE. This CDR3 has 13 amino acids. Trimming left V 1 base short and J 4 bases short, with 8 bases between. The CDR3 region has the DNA TGTGCCAGCAGCGTAAGGGGGGGCACTGAAGCTTTCTTT. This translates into CASSVRGGTEAFF.

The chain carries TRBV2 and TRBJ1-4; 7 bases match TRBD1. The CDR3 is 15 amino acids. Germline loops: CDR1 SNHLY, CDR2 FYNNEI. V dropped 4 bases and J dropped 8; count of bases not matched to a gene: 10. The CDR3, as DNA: TGTGCCAGCAGTGCCCGACAGGGCTTCGGGGAAAAACTGTTTTTT. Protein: CASSARQGFGEKLFF.